This TCR beta chain comes out of a study of T cells in Graves' hyperthyroidism and ophthalmopathy. Notes on the study in general: In the blood, most expanded thyroid clonotypes above 0.001 appeared as well. Classification by a 13 V-J model distinguished ophthalmopathy from stable hyperthyroidism.

This CDR3 is built from 16 residues. Germline CDR1 and CDR2: ENHRY and SYGVKD. V shed 3 bases and J 0 bases; nucleotides not matched to a gene: 6. Amplified TCR beta CDR3 regions came from RNA transcripts. First-round RT-PCR of the TCR CDR3 relied on the HTBI primer set. Via MiXCR, TCRdb re-called the multiplex PCR reads, giving one row per CDR3 protein. The sample records 490,000 or so distinct CDR3 sequences, just under 20% being singletons. PBMCs were collected from a roughly 10 ml volume of fresh peripheral blood. Comments on this clonotype: The antigen remains unidentified.

The receptor comes from a man between 35 and 55 years old with Graves' ophthalmopathy. The chain couples TRBV10-3 to TRBJ2-3; 7 nucleotides line up with TRBD2. Input material: blood. The CDR3 loop reads CAISDRAGTSTDTQYF. The CDR3 coding sequence is TGTGCCATCAGTGACCGAGCGGGAACTAGCACAGATACGCAGTATTTT.